There are many counts of the clone carrying this T cell receptor (beta chain). Its antigen is not identified. This sample's time point: patch test 2, 6 weeks after DPC sensitization. The treatment denotes: therapeutic diphenylcyclopropenone sensitization with weekly scalp DPC. Total RNA was isolated from unfractionated whole blood. The data belong to a study of human T cells and chemical hapten exposure. Findings of the study overall: TCRs above 1 in 1000 frequency stayed constant with DPC sensitization.

The library tagged individual cDNA molecules with unique molecular identifiers. TCRdb recomputed calls from the RACE reads with MiXCR, one row per CDR3 protein. The data hold around 67,000 distinct CDR3 sequences, with 6.5% to 10% observed a single time. Germline assignment: CDR1 DFQATT and CDR2 SNEGSKA (reference sequence). V trimming: 4 bases; J trimming: 3 bases; junction bases outside the gene matches: 6. The CDR3 extends over 15 amino acids. The rearrangement joins TRBV20-1 to TRBJ2-7; TRBD2 aligns across 13 bases. Sequencing was performed on whole blood, taken in connection with sensitization to the hapten diphenylcyclopropenone (DPC). The clonotype was recovered from a woman in her forties or fifties with alopecia areata. Some clones in this sample may be carry-over from other donors' samples. CDR3 DNA sequence: TGCAGTGCTATCGGACTAGCGGGAGATAGCTACGAGCAGTACTTC. This sequence encodes CSAIGLAGDSYEQYF.